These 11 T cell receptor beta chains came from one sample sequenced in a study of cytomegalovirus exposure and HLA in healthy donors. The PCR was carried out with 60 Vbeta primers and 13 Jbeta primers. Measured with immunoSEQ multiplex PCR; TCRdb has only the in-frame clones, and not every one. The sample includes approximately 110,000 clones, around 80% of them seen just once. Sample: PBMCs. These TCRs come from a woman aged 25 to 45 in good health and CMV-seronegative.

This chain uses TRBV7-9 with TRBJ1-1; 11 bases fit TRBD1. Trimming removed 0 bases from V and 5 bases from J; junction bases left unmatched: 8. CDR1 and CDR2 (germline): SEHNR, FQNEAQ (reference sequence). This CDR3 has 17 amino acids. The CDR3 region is CASSLAPGQGGRTEAFF. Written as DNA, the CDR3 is TGTGCCAGCAGCTTAGCCCCGGGACAGGGGGGACGGACTGAAGCTTTCTTT.

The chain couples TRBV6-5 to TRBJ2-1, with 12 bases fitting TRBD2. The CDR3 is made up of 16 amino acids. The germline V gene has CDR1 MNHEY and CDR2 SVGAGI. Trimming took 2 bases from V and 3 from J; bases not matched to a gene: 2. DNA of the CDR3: TGTGCCAGCAGTTACAAACTAGCGGGAGGCTACAATGAGCAGTTCTTC. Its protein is CASSYKLAGGYNEQFF.

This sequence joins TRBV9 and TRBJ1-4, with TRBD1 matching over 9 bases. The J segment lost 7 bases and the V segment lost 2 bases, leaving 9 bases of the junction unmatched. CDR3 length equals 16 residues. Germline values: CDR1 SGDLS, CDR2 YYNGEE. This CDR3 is CASSVGHRGRVEKLFF. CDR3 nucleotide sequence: TGTGCCAGCAGCGTCGGTCACAGGGGGCGTGTTGAAAAACTGTTTTTT.

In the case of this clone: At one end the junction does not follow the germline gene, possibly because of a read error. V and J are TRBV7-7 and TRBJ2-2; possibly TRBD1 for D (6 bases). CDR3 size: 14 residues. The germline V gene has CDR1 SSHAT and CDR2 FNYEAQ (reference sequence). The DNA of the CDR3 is TGTGCTAGCAGCTCGGACAGTAACACCGGGGAGCTGTTTTTT. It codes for CASSSDSNTGELFF. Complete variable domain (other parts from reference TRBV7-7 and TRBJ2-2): GAGVSQSPRYKVTKRGQDVTLRCDPISSHATLYWYQQALGQGPEFLTYFNYEAQPDKSGLPSDRFSAERPEGSISTLTIQRTEQRDSAMYRCASSSDSNTGELFFGEGSRLTVL.

Written as DNA, the CDR3 is TGTGCCAGCAACCAAGGACTAGCGGGACCGAATGAGCAGTTCTTC. It specifies CASNQGLAGPNEQFF. The chain combines TRBV6-6 with TRBJ2-1; 12 bases match TRBD2. Germline V gives CDR1 MNHNY, CDR2 SVGAGI (reference sequence). Losses at the gene ends were 7 bases for V and 7 bases for J; bases not matched to a gene: 8. The CDR3 totals 15 residues.

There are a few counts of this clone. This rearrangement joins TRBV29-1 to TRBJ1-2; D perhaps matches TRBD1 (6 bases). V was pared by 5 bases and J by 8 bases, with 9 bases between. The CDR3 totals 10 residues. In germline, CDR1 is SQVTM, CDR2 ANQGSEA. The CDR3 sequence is CSVPGGGYTF. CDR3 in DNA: TGCAGCGTTCCTGGGGGCGGCTACACCTTC. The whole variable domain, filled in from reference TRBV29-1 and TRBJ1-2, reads SAVISQKPSRDICQRGTSLTIQCQVDSQVTMMFWYRQQPGQSLTLIATANQGSEATYESGFVIDKFPISRPNLTFSTLTVSNMSPEDSSIYLCSVPGGGYTFGSGTRLTVV.

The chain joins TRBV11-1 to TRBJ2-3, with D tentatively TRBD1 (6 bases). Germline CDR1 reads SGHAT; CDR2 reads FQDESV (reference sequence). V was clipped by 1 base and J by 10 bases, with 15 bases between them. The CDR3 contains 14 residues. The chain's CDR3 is CASSLGYRDVAQYF. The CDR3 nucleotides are TGTGCCAGCAGCTTAGGATACAGGGACGTAGCGCAGTATTTT.

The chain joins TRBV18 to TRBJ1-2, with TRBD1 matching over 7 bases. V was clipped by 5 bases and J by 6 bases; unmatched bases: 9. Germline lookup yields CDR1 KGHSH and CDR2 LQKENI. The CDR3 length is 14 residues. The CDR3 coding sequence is TGTGCCAGCTCATTAGGGGGACAGCACGATGGCTACACCTTC. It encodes CASSLGGQHDGYTF.

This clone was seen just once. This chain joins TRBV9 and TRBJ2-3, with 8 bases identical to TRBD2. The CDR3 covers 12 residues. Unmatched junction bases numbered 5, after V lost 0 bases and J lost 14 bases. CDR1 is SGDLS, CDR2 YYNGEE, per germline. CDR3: CASSVAGGRRYF. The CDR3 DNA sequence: TGTGCCAGCAGCGTAGCGGGGGGGCGACGGTATTTT.

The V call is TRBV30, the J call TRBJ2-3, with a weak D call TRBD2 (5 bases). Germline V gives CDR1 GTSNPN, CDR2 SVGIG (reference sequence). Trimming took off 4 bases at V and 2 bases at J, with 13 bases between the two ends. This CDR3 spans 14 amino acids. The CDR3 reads CAWTVEGVTDTQYF. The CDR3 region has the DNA TGTGCCTGGACTGTAGAGGGAGTCACAGATACGCAGTATTTT.

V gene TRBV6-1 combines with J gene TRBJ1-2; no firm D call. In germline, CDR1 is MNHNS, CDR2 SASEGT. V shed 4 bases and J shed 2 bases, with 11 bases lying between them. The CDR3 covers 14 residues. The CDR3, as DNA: TGTGCCAGCAGTGGTTTGGAGGGAAACTATGGCTACACCTTC. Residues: CASSGLEGNYGYTF.